This TCR beta chain appears in the sequencing data of a study of identical twins. CDR1 and CDR2 (germline): LNHDA, SQIVND (reference sequence). The CDR3 length is 14 residues. With 9 bases removed from V and 8 bases from J, the gap between germline ends came to 20 bases. Each CDR3 protein is one row after TCRdb ran MiXCR on the 5' RACE reads. This table holds hundreds of thousands of distinct CDR3 sequences, 6% to 6.5% found once. There are a few counts of this clonotype. J is TRBJ2-1 and V is TRBV19, with unresolved D. The clonotype was recovered from a man younger than 35 in good health. Sample: naive T cells sorted from blood. The CDR3 region has the DNA TGTGCCAGCGTGAGGAGTTTTGAGTTCGATGAGCAGTTCTTC. This codes for CASVRSFEFDEQFF.